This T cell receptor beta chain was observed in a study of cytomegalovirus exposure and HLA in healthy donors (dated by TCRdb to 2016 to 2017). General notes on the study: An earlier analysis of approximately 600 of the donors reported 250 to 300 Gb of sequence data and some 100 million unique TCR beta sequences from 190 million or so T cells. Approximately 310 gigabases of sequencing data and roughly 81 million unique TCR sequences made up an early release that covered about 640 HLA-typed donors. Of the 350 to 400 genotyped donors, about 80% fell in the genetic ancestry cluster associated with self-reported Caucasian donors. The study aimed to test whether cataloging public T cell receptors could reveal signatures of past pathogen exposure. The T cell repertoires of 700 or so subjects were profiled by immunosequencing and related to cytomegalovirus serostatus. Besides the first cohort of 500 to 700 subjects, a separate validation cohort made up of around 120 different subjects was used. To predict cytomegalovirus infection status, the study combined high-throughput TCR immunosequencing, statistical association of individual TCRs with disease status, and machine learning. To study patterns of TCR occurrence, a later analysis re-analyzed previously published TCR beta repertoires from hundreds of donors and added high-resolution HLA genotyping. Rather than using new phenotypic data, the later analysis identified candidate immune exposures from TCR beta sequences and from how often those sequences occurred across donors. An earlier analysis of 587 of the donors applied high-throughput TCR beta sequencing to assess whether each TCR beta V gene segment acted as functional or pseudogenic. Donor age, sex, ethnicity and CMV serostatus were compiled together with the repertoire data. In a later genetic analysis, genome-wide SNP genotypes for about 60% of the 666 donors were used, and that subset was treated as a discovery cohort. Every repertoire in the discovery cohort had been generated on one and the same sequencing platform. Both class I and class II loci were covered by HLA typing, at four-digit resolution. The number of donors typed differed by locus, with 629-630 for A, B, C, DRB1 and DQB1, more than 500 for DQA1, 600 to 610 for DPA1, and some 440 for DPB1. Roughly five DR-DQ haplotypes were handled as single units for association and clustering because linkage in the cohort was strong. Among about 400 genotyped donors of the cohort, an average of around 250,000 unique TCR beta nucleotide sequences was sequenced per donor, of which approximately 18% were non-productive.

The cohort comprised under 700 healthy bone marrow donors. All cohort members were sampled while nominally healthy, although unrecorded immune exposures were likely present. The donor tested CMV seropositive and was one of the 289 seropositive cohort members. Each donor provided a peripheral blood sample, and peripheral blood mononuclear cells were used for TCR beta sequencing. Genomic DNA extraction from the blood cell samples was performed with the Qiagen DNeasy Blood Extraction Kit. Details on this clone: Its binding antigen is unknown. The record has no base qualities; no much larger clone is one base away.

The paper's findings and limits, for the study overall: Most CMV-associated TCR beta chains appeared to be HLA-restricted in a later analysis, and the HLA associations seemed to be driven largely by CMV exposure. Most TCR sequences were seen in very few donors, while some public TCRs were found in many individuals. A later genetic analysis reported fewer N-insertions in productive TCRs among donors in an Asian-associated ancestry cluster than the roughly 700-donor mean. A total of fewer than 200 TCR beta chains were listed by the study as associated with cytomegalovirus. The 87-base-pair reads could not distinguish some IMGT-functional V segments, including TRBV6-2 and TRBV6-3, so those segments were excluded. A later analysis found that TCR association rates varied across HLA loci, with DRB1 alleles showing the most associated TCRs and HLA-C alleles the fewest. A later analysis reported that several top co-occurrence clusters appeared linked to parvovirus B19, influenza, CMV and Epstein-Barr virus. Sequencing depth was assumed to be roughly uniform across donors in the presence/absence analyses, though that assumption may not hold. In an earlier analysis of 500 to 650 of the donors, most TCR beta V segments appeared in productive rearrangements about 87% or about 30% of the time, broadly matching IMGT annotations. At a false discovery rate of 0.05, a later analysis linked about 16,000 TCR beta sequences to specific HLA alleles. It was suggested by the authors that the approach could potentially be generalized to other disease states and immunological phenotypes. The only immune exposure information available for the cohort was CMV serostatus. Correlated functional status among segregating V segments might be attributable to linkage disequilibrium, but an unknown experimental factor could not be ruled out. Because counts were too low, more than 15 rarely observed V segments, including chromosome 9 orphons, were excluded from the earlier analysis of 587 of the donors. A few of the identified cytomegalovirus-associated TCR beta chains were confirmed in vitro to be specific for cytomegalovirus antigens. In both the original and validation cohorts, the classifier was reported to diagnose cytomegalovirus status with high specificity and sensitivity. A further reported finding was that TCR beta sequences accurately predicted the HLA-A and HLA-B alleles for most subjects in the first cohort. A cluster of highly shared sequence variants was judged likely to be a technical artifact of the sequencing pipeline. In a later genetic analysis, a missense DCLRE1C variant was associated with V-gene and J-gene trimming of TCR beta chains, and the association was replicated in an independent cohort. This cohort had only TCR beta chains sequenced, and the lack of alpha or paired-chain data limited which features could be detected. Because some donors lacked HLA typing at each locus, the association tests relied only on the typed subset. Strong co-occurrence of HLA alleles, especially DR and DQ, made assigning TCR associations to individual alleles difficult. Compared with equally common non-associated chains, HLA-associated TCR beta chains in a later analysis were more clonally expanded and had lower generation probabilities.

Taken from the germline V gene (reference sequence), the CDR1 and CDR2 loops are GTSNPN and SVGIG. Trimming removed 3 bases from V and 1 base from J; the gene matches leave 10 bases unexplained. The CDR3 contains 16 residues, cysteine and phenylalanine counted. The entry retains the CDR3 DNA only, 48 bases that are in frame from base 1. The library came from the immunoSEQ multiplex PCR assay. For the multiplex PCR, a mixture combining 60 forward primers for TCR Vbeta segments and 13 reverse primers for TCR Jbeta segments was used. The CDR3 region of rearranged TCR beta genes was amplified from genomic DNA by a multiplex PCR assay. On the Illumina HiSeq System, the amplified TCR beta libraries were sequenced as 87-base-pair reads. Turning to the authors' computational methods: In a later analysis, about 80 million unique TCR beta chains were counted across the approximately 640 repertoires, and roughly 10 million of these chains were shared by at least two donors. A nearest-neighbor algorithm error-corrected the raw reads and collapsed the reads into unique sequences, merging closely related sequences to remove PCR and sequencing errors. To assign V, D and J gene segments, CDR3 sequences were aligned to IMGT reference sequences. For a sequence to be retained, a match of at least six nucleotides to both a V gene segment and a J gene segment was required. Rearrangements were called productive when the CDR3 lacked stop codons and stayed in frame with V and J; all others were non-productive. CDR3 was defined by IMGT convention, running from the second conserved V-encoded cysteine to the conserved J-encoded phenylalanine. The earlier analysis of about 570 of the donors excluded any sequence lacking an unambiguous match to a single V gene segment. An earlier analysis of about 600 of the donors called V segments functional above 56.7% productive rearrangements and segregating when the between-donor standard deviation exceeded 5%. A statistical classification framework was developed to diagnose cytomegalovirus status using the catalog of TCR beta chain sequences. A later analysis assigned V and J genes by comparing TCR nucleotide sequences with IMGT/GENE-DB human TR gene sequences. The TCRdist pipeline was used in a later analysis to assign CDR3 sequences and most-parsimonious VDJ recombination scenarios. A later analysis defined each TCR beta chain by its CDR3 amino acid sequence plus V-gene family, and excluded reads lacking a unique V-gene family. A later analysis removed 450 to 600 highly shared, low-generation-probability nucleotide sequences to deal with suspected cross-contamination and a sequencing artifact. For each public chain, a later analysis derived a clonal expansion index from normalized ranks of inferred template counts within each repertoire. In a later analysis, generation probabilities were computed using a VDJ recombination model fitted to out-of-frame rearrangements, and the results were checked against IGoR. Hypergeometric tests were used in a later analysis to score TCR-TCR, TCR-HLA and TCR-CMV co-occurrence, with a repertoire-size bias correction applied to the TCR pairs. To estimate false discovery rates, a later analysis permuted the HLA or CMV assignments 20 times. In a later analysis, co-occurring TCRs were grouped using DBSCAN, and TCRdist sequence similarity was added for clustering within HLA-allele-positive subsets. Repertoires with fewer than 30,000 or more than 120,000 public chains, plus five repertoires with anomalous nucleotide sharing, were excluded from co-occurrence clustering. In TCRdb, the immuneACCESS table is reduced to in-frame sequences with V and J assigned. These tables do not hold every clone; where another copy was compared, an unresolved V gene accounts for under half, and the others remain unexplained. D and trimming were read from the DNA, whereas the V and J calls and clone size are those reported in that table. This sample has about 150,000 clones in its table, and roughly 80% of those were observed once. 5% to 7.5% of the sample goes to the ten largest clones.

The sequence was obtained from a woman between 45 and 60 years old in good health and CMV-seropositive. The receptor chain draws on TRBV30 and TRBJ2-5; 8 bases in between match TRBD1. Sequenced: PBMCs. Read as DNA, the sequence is TGTGCCTGGAGCGGACAGGGTCGTTCGGCCCAAGAGACCCAGTACTTC. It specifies CAWSGQGRSAQETQYF. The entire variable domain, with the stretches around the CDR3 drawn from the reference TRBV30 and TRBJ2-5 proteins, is SQTIHQWPATLVQPVGSPLSLECTVEGTSNPNLYWYRQAAGRGLQLLFYSVGIGQISSEVPQNLSASRPQDRQFILSSKKLLLSDSGFYLCAWSGQGRSAQETQYFGPGTRLLVL.